One T cell receptor (beta chain) is described in this entry. Antigen specificity is unknown. In the PCR, 60 Vbeta and 13 Jbeta primers were used. The data were produced by immunoSEQ multiplex PCR, yet TCRdb's version contains in-frame clones alone and is incomplete. The sample has around 100,000 clones, over 70% seen once. This entry comes from a study of cytomegalovirus exposure and HLA in healthy donors. Study conclusions and caveats: Being productive about 87% or about 30% of the time was typical of most TCR beta V segments in an earlier analysis. With DRB1 most and HLA-C fewest, TCR association rates differed between HLA loci in a later analysis.

CDR3 length equals 14 residues. Trimming took 5 bases from V and 1 from J, leaving 11 bases between them. Per germline, CDR1 KGHSH and CDR2 LQKENI. The source is a middle-aged man in good health and CMV-seropositive. The chain has TRBV18 and TRBJ1-1; D not resolved. Source material: PBMCs. The CDR3 spells CASSYGRENTEAFF. The CDR3 DNA follows: TGTGCCAGCTCATACGGACGGGAGAACACTGAAGCTTTCTTT.